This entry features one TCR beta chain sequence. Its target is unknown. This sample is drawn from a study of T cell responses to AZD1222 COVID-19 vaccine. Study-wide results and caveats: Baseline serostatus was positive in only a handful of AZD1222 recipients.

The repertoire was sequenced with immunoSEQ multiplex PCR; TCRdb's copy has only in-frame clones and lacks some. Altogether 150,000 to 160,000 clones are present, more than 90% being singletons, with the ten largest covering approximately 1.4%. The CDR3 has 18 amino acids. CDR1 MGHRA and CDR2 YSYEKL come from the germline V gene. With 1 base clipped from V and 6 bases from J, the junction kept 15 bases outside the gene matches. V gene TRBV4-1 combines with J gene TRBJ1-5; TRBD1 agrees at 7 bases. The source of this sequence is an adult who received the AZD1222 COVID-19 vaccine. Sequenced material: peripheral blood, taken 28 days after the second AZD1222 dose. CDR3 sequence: CASSQVVRGPKGAQPQHF. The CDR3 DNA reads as TGCGCCAGCAGCCAAGTAGTAAGGGGGCCAAAGGGGGCTCAGCCCCAGCATTTT.